This T cell receptor beta chain derives from a study of blood T cell repertoires in COVID-19. Profiled with immunoSEQ multiplex PCR; TCRdb holds only in-frame clones, not every one. The sample contains about 190,000 clones, about 81% of which appear only once. Germline V CDR1 and CDR2: SGDLS, YYNGEE. There are 17 residues in the CDR3. Trimming cost V 4 bases and J 0 bases; bases outside gene matches: 9. The sequenced sample was peripheral blood. This clonotype was sampled from a woman aged 60-75 years with COVID-19, enrolled during active disease. The chain couples TRBV9 to TRBJ1-1; TRBD1 agrees at 10 bases. CDR3 loop: CASSPQTGGVLNTEAFF. DNA for the CDR3: TGTGCCAGCAGCCCTCAGACAGGGGGCGTACTGAACACTGAAGCTTTCTTT.